One sample yielded the 18 T cell receptor beta chains listed below, sequenced in a study of identical twins. MiXCR, applied by TCRdb to the 5' RACE reads, yields one record per CDR3 protein. This sample has 450,000 to 650,000 distinct CDR3 sequences, with just under 10% found just once. Separately, the same data were catalogued under a study of yellow fever vaccine responses in identical twins.

Sequences were obtained from PBMCs. These receptors all stem from a woman aged 18-29 years in good health.

This clonotype was seen a few times. The chain carries TRBV7-9 and TRBJ2-7; TRBD1 might be the D (7 bases). The V and J ends lost 6 bases and 0 bases respectively, with 15 bases between them. Germline V lookup: CDR1 SEHNR, CDR2 FQNEAQ (reference sequence). The CDR3 length is 15 residues. CDR3 residues: CASRPGGSPSYEQYF. The CDR3, as DNA: TGTGCCAGCAGACCAGGGGGGTCCCCCTCCTACGAGCAGTACTTC.

The sample holds many counts of this clonotype. The chain links TRBV27 to TRBJ1-1; no clear D gene. The germline CDR1 and CDR2 sequences are MNHEY and SMNVEV (reference sequence). This CDR3 region has 13 residues. The V and J ends lost 7 bases and 3 bases respectively, with 12 bases between them. CDR3 coding DNA: TGTGCCAGCAAGCTTGGGAAGTACACTGAAGCTTTCTTT. It is translated as CASKLGKYTEAFF.

This CDR3 is CASSRPGTVFPDEQFF. DNA for the CDR3: TGTGCCAGCAGCCGCCCCGGGACAGTCTTCCCCGATGAGCAGTTCTTC. This chain connects TRBV7-9 to TRBJ2-1, with 7 positions matching TRBD1. V shed 5 bases and J 8 bases; nucleotides not matched to a gene: 15. CDR1 is SEHNR, CDR2 FQNEAQ, per germline (reference sequence). This CDR3 has 16 residues.

This clonotype has at least ten counts. J is TRBJ2-7 and V is TRBV21-1; the listed D gene, TRBD1, was not tested against the DNA. TRBV21-1 is classified as a pseudogene. This CDR3 has 12 residues. The CDR3 region has the DNA TGTGCCACCGGGACCCTAACGGGGGAGCAGTACTTC. Residues: CATGTLTGEQYF.

This clonotype was counted at least ten times. The gene calls are TRBV12-3 or TRBV12-4 and TRBJ2-5; 7 positions match TRBD1. V was pared by 9 bases and J by 5 bases, with 12 bases of the junction left unmatched. CDR3 length: 14 residues. The CDR3 DNA follows: TGTGCCAGTCAACAAAGAGGGGGCACGGAGACCCAGTACTTC. This translates into CASQQRGGTETQYF.

A few counts support this clonotype. The CDR3: CAISGTSGRAGADTQYF. The CDR3 nucleotides are TGTGCCATCAGTGGGACTAGCGGGAGGGCCGGGGCAGATACGCAGTATTTT. V and J are TRBV10-3 and TRBJ2-3; 15 positions agree with TRBD2. This CDR3 has 17 residues. Germline V lookup: CDR1 ENHRY, CDR2 SYGVKD. After removal of 4 bases from V and 4 bases from J, the junction contained 6 bases not matched to a gene.

The V and J genes are TRBV5-1 and TRBJ2-7; D is unclear. This CDR3 contains 13 residues. Trimming took off 4 bases at V and 2 bases at J, with 10 bases between the two ends. Germline-derived CDR1 and CDR2 are SGHRS and YFSETQ. CDR3 bases: TGCGCCAGCAGCATAGACTGGACCTACGAGCAGTACTTC. Protein product: CASSIDWTYEQYF.

Worth noting for this clonotype: A much larger clone is a single base away; this may be a read error. The rearrangement uses TRBV5-1 and TRBJ2-3; 12 bases are shared with TRBD2. The CDR3 consists of 18 residues. With 0 bases clipped from V and 2 bases from J, the junction kept 7 bases outside the gene matches. Germline V lookup: CDR1 SGHRS, CDR2 YFSETQ. CDR3 residues: CASSLGRSSGGATDTQYF. DNA for the CDR3: TGCGCCAGCAGCTTGGGACGGTCTAGCGGGGGGGCCACAGATACGCAGTATTTT.

This clonotype was detected ten times or more. The genes are TRBV10-3 and TRBJ1-1, with a possible D match to TRBD1 (5 bases). CDR1 and CDR2 from the germline V gene are ENHRY and SYGVKD. V gave up 4 bases and J gave up 5 bases, with 11 bases separating them. This CDR3 has 13 amino acids. The CDR3 spells CAISVEGLTEAFF. DNA for the CDR3: TGTGCCATCAGTGTGGAGGGGCTGACTGAAGCTTTCTTT.

In its sample, this clonotype was seen a few times. V and J are TRBV15 and TRBJ2-5; a possible D gene is TRBD2 (5 bases). This CDR3 has 14 amino acids. V was shortened by 10 bases and J by 1 base, with 16 bases between the two germline ends. Germline loops: CDR1 LNHNV, CDR2 YYDKDF (reference sequence). CDR3 nucleotides: TGTGCCAGCTCCCCGCGGGCCGTCCAAGAGACCCAGTACTTC. It encodes CASSPRAVQETQYF. Based on the CDR3 plus reference TRBV15 and TRBJ2-5, the full variable domain is DAMVIQNPRYQVTQFGKPVTLSCSQTLNHNVMYWYQQKSSQAPKLLFHYYDKDFNNEADTPDNFQSRRPNTSFCFLDIRSPGLGDTAMYLCASSPRAVQETQYFGPGTRLLVL.

This chain joins TRBV18 and TRBJ1-5; the match to TRBD1 covers 9 bases. The CDR3 loop spans 16 amino acids. Losses at the gene ends were 3 bases for V and 1 base for J; bases not matched to a gene: 4. Germline V lookup: CDR1 KGHSH, CDR2 LQKENI. The CDR3 DNA reads TGTGCCAGCTCACCCTGGGACAGGGAAAGCAATCAGCCCCAGCATTTT. It yields the protein CASSPWDRESNQPQHF.

This clonotype came up many times. This rearrangement joins TRBV4-3 to TRBJ2-2; D remains unclear. Germline assignment: CDR1 LGHNA and CDR2 YSLEER. V lost 5 bases and J 0 bases, leaving 7 bases between the germline ends. CDR3 size: 14 residues. CDR3: CASSLETNTGELFF. Here the CDR3 DNA reads TGCGCCAGCAGCTTAGAAACGAACACCGGGGAGCTGTTTTTT.

This clonotype occurred a few times. The chain is built from TRBV24-1 and TRBJ2-1, with D possibly TRBD1 on 6 matching bases. Germline V gene sequence: CDR1 KGHDR, CDR2 SFDVKD. Deletions cut 4 bases from V and 4 bases from J, with 10 bases between. The length of the CDR3 is 14 residues. This CDR3 is CATSEDRNYNEQFF. The CDR3 nucleotides read TGTGCCACCAGTGAGGACAGAAATTACAATGAGCAGTTCTTC.

Only a few counts were recorded for this clonotype. V is TRBV15 and J is TRBJ2-2; D possibly corresponds to TRBD1 (6 bases). This CDR3 contains 16 residues. Per germline, CDR1 LNHNV and CDR2 YYDKDF (reference sequence). V was cut by 0 bases and J by 1 base, with 9 bases left in between. CDR3 in DNA: TGTGCCACCAGCAGAGACCTGGGACAGAACACCGGGGAGCTGTTTTTT. Translated, it gives CATSRDLGQNTGELFF.

This clonotype has ten or more counts. The rearrangement uses TRBV6-2 or TRBV6-3 and TRBJ2-7, with no clear D. V was pared by 6 bases and J by 4 bases, with 16 bases between. The CDR3 spans 14 residues. CDR1 MNHEY and CDR2 SVGEGT come from the germline V gene. The CDR3 here is CASRLPLGAYEQYF. The CDR3 region has the DNA TGTGCCAGCAGACTTCCTCTTGGAGCGTACGAGCAGTACTTC.

In this sample, this clonotype turned up many times. The chain has TRBV7-2 and TRBJ2-5; D unresolved. The germline V gene encodes CDR1 SGHTA and CDR2 FQGNSA. This CDR3 is built from 12 residues. Trimming left V 1 base short and J 5 bases short, with 5 bases between. CDR3 DNA: TGTGCCAGCAGCTTAGTTCTGGAGACCCAGTACTTC. It codes for CASSLVLETQYF. Filled out from reference TRBV7-2 and TRBJ2-5, the complete variable domain reads GAGVSQSPSNKVTEKGKDVELRCDPISGHTALYWYRQSLGQGLEFLIYFQGNSAPDKSGLPSDRFSAERTGGSVSTLTIQRTQQEDSAVYLCASSLVLETQYFGPGTRLLVL.

The chain is built from TRBV6-5 and TRBJ1-5; 8 bases fit TRBD1. V shed 3 bases, J shed 7 bases, and the junction held 8 bases outside the gene matches. Germline values: CDR1 MNHEY, CDR2 SVGAGI. The length of the CDR3 is 15 residues. CDR3 sequence reads: CASSYRQGRDQPQHF. The CDR3 coding sequence is TGTGCCAGCAGTTATCGACAGGGGAGGGACCAGCCCCAGCATTTT.

This clonotype appeared many times. The chain employs TRBV25-1 and TRBJ1-3; no clear D. In germline, CDR1 is MGHDK, CDR2 SYGVNS. CDR3 length: 15 amino acids. V was clipped by 0 bases and J by 11 bases, with 17 bases between them. CDR3 sequence reads: CASSEYGILDPPIYF. The CDR3 bases are TGTGCCAGCAGTGAATATGGAATTCTGGACCCACCCATATATTTT.